This T cell receptor beta chain was identified in a study of blood T cell repertoires in COVID-19. In the study overall: The United States, Italy and Spain provided the acute and convalescent COVID-19 samples.

This clone was picked up one time. Study processing details: Estimation of nucleated cell counts relied on the amplification of reference gene primers. Repertoires were generated with immunoSEQ multiplex PCR, while TCRdb's copy carries only in-frame clones and drops some. V and J calls and clone size are as listed in that table; D and trimming were resolved from the DNA. The data show roughly 120,000 clones, approximately 85% seen once. Germline-derived CDR1 and CDR2 are SGHTA and FQGNSA. The length of the CDR3 is 16 residues. With V trimmed by 5 bases and J by 7 bases, 8 bases remained unmatched. The chain couples TRBV7-2 to TRBJ2-1; 13 bases align to TRBD2. Source material: peripheral blood. The source is a woman over 75 with COVID-19, enrolled during active disease. CDR3 in amino acids: CASSRTSGSYSNEQFF. The DNA for the CDR3 is TGTGCCAGCAGCCGGACTAGCGGGAGTTATAGTAATGAGCAGTTCTTC.